This entry features one T cell receptor (beta chain) sequence. Its antigen has not been determined. No base quality values were provided; no much bigger clone lies one nucleotide off. Reading the label with the study, this specimen's treatment or condition is: around 19 received Ad26.COV2.S at low or high dose, single or two shots; several received placebo; per-sample allocation not given. For vaccine and placebo recipients, repertoires were sequenced using samples collected on day 63 after the first injection. Cohort 1b enrolled 25 adults aged 18-55 years at a single site in Boston, USA, between 29 July and 7 August 2020. Ad26.COV2.S consisted of a replication-incompetent adenovirus type 26 vector by which a prefusion-stabilized SARS-CoV-2 spike protein from the original Wuhan strain was expressed. This entry belongs to a study of Ad26.COV2.S vaccination and SARS-CoV-2 variants (dated by TCRdb to about 2021). About the investigation overall: Vaccine-arm donors came from COV1001, a multicentre, randomized, double-blind, placebo-controlled phase I-IIa trial of Ad26.COV2.S in healthy adults. Ad26.COV2.S was given intramuscularly at 5x10^10 or 1x10^11 viral particles, as a single shot or as two shots 56 days apart. The specificity and breadth of SARS-CoV-2-reactive T cell receptors after Ad26.COV2.S vaccination were assessed by TCRbeta repertoire sequencing. The TCR-sequenced set comprised around 32 samples: some 19 Ad26.COV2.S vaccine recipients, 5 placebo recipients and 8 SARS-CoV-2 convalescent individuals. Trial participants were randomized into five groups of five, in which low-dose or high-dose Ad26.COV2.S was given once or twice, or placebo was given on both occasions. Investigators did not know the trial group allocation while performing experiments and assessing outcomes.

The V end loses 2 bases and the J end loses 4 bases, and a stretch of 14 bases separates them. From the cysteine up to the phenylalanine, the CDR3 has a length of 16 residues. The entry retains the CDR3 DNA only, 48 bases that are in frame from base 1. CDR1 and CDR2 (LGHDT, YNNKEL) derive from the germline V gene (reference sequence). The immunoSEQ Assay was the method used to sequence TCRbeta CDR3 regions. After extraction, genomic DNA underwent amplification by bias-controlled multiplex PCR, followed by high-throughput sequencing. The paper's processing steps were these. To quantify the absolute abundance of every unique TCRbeta CDR3 region, sequences were collapsed and filtered. T cell fraction was estimated by normalizing TCRbeta template counts to usable DNA, with usable DNA measured through amplification of reference genes found in all nucleated cells. Repertoire TCRs were annotated as SARS-CoV-2-specific when V gene, CDR3 amino acid sequence and J gene were exactly matched to a known reactive TCR set. The reference SARS-CoV-2 TCR set was obtained from MIRA and was filtered for enrichment in COVID-19-positive ImmuneCODE repertoires, whereby public or cross-reactive TCRs were removed. Drawing on the MIRA antigens, annotated TCRs were analysed further at the level of specific ORF or position within ORF. Breadth was defined as annotated unique rearrangements over total unique productive rearrangements; depth was the summed frequency of those rearrangements. TCR breadth was compared between groups using two-sided Wilcoxon rank-sum tests. TCRdb stores this immuneACCESS table with in-frame sequences only. Part of the clones is absent; in the studies checked, under half of the shortfall reflects unresolved V genes, and no reason is known for the rest. Clone size and the V and J calls come from that table; the DNA yielded D and trimming. The sample records hundreds of thousands of clones, about 80% of which are singletons. Nearly 7.5% of the sample belongs to the ten largest clones.

Overall study outcomes, separate from this receptor: The study was not powered to compare responses between vaccine doses or regimens. Ad26.COV2.S recipients had higher spike-specific TCR breadth than placebo recipients (P = 0.0014). After vaccination, spike-specific CD8+ and CD4+ T cell responses were reported to show substantial breadth. According to the authors, total T cell responses may have been underestimated by the TCR breadth and depth analyses. Vaccine and placebo recipients had similar non-spike TCR breadth, a finding consistent with the vaccine containing only spike.

This clonotype was obtained from a person between 18 and 65 years old who received the Ad26.COV2.S COVID-19 vaccine or a placebo. Sequences were derived from peripheral blood, sampled in a trial of Ad26.COV2.S vaccine versus placebo. Rearrangement joined TRBV3-1 (or the pseudogene TRBV3-2) to TRBJ1-4; a tentative D match to TRBD1 spans 5 bases. The nucleotides are TGTGCCAGCAGCCAATTGGACGGGGGTCTTAATGAAAAACTGTTTTTT. It translates to CASSQLDGGLNEKLFF.